What follows are 21 T cell receptor beta chains derived from one specimen sequenced in a study of T cell repertoires in cytomegalovirus infection. TCRdb independently ran MiXCR on the reads; one entry per CDR3 protein. Here the sample spans 800,000 to 950,000 distinct CDR3 sequences, approximately 30% being singletons. No antigen has been identified for these receptors. The sequences come from cultured CD8+ T cells from PBMCs, collected from culture after CMV antigen stimulation. These receptors were collected from a human donor in good health (CMV status not recorded). Some clones in this sample may be carry-over from other donors' samples.

This clonotype was counted a few times. This may come from a read error, since a much larger clone is one base off. This chain links TRBV7-6 with TRBJ1-3; 7 bases line up with TRBD1. This CDR3 has 15 residues. Germline V lookup: CDR1 SGHVS, CDR2 FNYEAQ. This CDR3 reads CVSSLNRGSGNTIYF. In DNA, the CDR3 is TGTGTCAGCAGCTTAAACAGGGGATCTGGAAACACCATATATTTT.

The chain couples TRBV7-9 to TRBJ1-1; the D is unclear. V lost 5 bases and J lost 0, with 13 bases in between. This CDR3 spans 15 amino acids. Per germline, CDR1 SEHNR and CDR2 FQNEAQ (reference sequence). The CDR3 nucleotides read TGTGCCAGCAGCCCCCGGCACGGCTTGAACACTGAAGCTTTCTTT. Residues: CASSPRHGLNTEAFF.

This chain uses TRBV7-6 with TRBJ2-1, with D perhaps given as TRBD1 or TRBD2 (6 bases each). Germline assignment: CDR1 SGHVS and CDR2 FNYEAQ. The CDR3 covers 14 residues. Trimming stripped 2 bases from V and 3 bases from J, with 8 bases between. The CDR3 DNA reads as TGTGCCAGCAGCTTAAAGGGGGGCTACAATGAGCAGTTCTTC. Encoded protein: CASSLKGGYNEQFF.

This clonotype turned up a few times. V gene TRBV25-1 combines with J gene TRBJ2-1, with a tentative D call TRBD2 (5 bases). V lost 6 bases and J 3 bases, leaving 9 bases between the germline ends. Germline V CDR1 and CDR2: MGHDK, SYGVNS. The CDR3 has 13 residues. The CDR3 DNA follows: TGTGCCAGCAGCACGGGGTTCTACAATGAGCAGTTCTTC. Amino acid sequence: CASSTGFYNEQFF.

This clonotype was detected many times. The J gene is TRBJ2-4, the V gene TRBV7-8; either TRBD1 or TRBD2 may supply D (6 bases each). CDR3 length equals 15 residues. The germline gives CDR1 SGHVS, CDR2 FQNEAQ. V lost 5 bases, J lost 3 bases, and 14 bases lay in between. The CDR3 coding sequence is TGTGCCAGCAGCCCAAGAGGGGGAGGCAAAAACATTCAGTACTTC. Protein sequence: CASSPRGGGKNIQYF. The whole variable domain, filled in from reference TRBV7-8 and TRBJ2-4, reads GAGVSQSPRYKVAKRGQDVALRCDPISGHVSLFWYQQALGQGPEFLTYFQNEAQLDKSGLPSDRFFAERPEGSVSTLKIQRTQQEDSAVYLCASSPRGGGKNIQYFGAGTRLSVL.

The V call is TRBV7-6, the J call TRBJ2-1; the match to TRBD1 covers 7 bases. Trimming removed 6 bases from V and 3 bases from J; junction bases left unmatched: 5. Germline V gene data show CDR1 as SGHVS and CDR2 as FNYEAQ. The CDR3 totals 14 residues. CDR3 amino acids: CASRPAGGYNEQFF. The CDR3 DNA follows: TGTGCCAGCAGACCTGCAGGGGGCTACAATGAGCAGTTCTTC.

This clonotype has at least ten counts. The rearrangement joins TRBV7-8 to TRBJ1-5; TRBD1 matches at 7 bases. CDR1 is SGHVS, CDR2 FQNEAQ, per germline. V shed 1 base and J 7 bases; nucleotides not matched to a gene: 4. This CDR3 is built from 14 residues. The CDR3 region has the DNA TGTGCCAGCAGCTTAGGCTTAGGGGGCCAGCCCCAGCATTTT. Protein: CASSLGLGGQPQHF.

The rearrangement links TRBV7-9 to TRBJ2-2, with TRBD1 matching 9 bases. Germline V gene sequence: CDR1 SEHNR, CDR2 FQNEAQ (reference sequence). The CDR3 spans 15 residues. After removal of 4 bases from V and 6 bases from J, the junction contained 6 bases not matched to a gene. CDR3 residues: CASSSRGQGPGELFF. The CDR3, as DNA: TGTGCCAGCAGCTCCAGGGGACAGGGCCCCGGGGAGCTGTTTTTT. Full variable domain (remainder filled in from reference TRBV7-9 and TRBJ2-2): DTGVSQNPRHKITKRGQNVTFRCDPISEHNRLYWYRQTLGQGPEFLTYFQNEAQLEKSRLLSDRFSAERPKGSFSTLEIQRTEQGDSAMYLCASSSRGQGPGELFFGEGSRLTVL.

V is TRBV4-1 and J is TRBJ2-1; 12 nucleotides line up with TRBD1. Germline trimming cut 2 bases from V and 8 bases from J; bases unmatched to any gene: 19. CDR3 length: 20 residues. The germline gives CDR1 MGHRA, CDR2 YSYEKL. CDR3 DNA: TGCGCCAGCAGCCAACGTCAAGTTATCTCCGGGACAGGGGGCTTGGATGAGCAGTTCTTC. Translated, it gives CASSQRQVISGTGGLDEQFF.

This clonotype was detected only a few times. The chain links TRBV20-1 to TRBJ2-3; weak D call: TRBD2 (7 bases). Trimming removed 1 base from V and 2 bases from J, with 19 bases in between. Germline lookup yields CDR1 DFQATT and CDR2 SNEGSKA (reference sequence). The CDR3 has 17 residues. This chain's CDR3 is CSARVGGTSPLTDTQYF. DNA of the CDR3: TGCAGTGCTAGAGTCGGGGGGACAAGTCCCCTCACAGATACGCAGTATTTT.

This clonotype has just a few counts. V and J are TRBV7-9 and TRBJ2-1; TRBD1 aligns across 8 bases. V dropped 2 bases and J dropped 6; count of bases not matched to a gene: 9. This CDR3 region has 16 residues. The germline CDR1 and CDR2 sequences are SEHNR and FQNEAQ (reference sequence). The CDR3 sequence is CASSLPGQGGGNEQFF. CDR3 sequence (DNA): TGTGCCAGCAGCTTACCTGGACAGGGCGGAGGCAATGAGCAGTTCTTC.

The chain joins TRBV4-1 to TRBJ2-7; 7 bases map to TRBD2. The CDR3 runs 12 residues. Trimming at V came to 5 bases and at J to 5 bases, leaving 3 bases not matched to a gene. CDR1 is MGHRA, CDR2 YSYEKL, per germline. The CDR3 DNA reads TGCGCCAGCAGCGCCGGGACTAACGAGCAGTACTTC. Its protein product is CASSAGTNEQYF.

The rearrangement links TRBV20-1 to TRBJ2-1, with 10 bases that match TRBD2. The length of the CDR3 is 15 residues. Germline trimming cut 6 bases from V and 0 bases from J; bases unmatched to any gene: 5. Looked up from germline, CDR1 is DFQATT and CDR2 is SNEGSKA (reference sequence). The CDR3 here is CSAFLAGDSYNEQFF. The DNA of the CDR3 is TGCAGTGCCTTTCTAGCGGGGGACTCCTACAATGAGCAGTTCTTC.

This clonotype was recorded a few times. The chain has TRBV7-9 and TRBJ2-5; 9 nucleotides match TRBD2. Unmatched junction bases numbered 8, after V lost 3 bases and J lost 0 bases. Germline CDR1 SEHNR, CDR2 FQNEAQ (reference sequence). This CDR3 contains 17 residues. This CDR3 is CASSFRLAGMYQETQYF. The CDR3, as DNA: TGTGCCAGCAGCTTTAGGCTAGCGGGGATGTACCAAGAGACCCAGTACTTC.

V is TRBV10-1 and J is TRBJ2-1, with D perhaps TRBD2 (6 bases). From germline, CDR1 is WNHNN and CDR2 SYGVQD (reference sequence). Trimming took off 2 bases at V and 5 bases at J, with 7 bases between the two ends. The CDR3 spans 13 residues. The CDR3 spells CASSERGNNEQFF. The CDR3 nucleotides read TGCGCCAGCAGTGAGCGGGGGAACAATGAGCAGTTCTTC.

A word on this clonotype: A much bigger clone sits one base away, suggesting this may be a read error. J is TRBJ2-1 and V is TRBV7-3; 7 bases agree with TRBD1. CDR1 SGHTA and CDR2 FQGTGA come from the germline V gene. With V trimmed by 6 bases and J by 7 bases, 24 bases remained unmatched. The CDR3 contains 19 residues. The CDR3 reads CASSNRDRLTPKLGNEQFF. The CDR3 DNA sequence: TGTGCCAGCAGTAACCGGGACAGACTTACTCCAAAACTAGGGAATGAGCAGTTCTTC. The full variable domain, its missing parts supplied by reference TRBV7-3 and TRBJ2-1, is GAGVSQTPSNKVTEKGKYVELRCDPISGHTALYWYRQSLGQGPEFLIYFQGTGAADDSGLPNDRFFAVRPEGSVSTLKIQRTERGDSAVYLCASSNRDRLTPKLGNEQFFGPGTRLTVL.

This clonotype has a handful of counts. V is TRBV5-8 and J is TRBJ2-7; no clear D. V was clipped by 2 bases and J by 4 bases, with 10 bases between them. CDR1 SGHTS and CDR2 YDEGEE come from the germline V gene. The CDR3 extends over 13 amino acids. CDR3 residues: CASSFKGHYEQYV. CDR3 DNA: TGTGCCAGCAGCTTTAAAGGTCATTACGAGCAGTACGTC.

This clonotype has a single count. V is TRBV18 and J is TRBJ1-3, with 9 bases that match TRBD1. The CDR3 totals 16 residues. After removal of 2 bases from V and 2 bases from J, the junction contained 4 bases not matched to a gene. Germline CDR1 and CDR2: KGHSH and LQKENI. CDR3: CASSPRRDRAGNTIYF. CDR3 DNA sequence: TGTGCCAGCTCACCAAGGCGGGACAGGGCTGGAAACACCATATATTTT.

The V gene is TRBV2, the J gene TRBJ2-4; 7 bases fit TRBD1. The CDR3 is 15 residues long. With V trimmed by 4 bases and J by 3 bases, 6 bases remained unmatched. Germline values: CDR1 SNHLY, CDR2 FYNNEI. The CDR3 DNA is TGTGCCAGCAGTGTTAGGGGGCTAGTCAAAAACATTCAGTACTTC. Protein sequence: CASSVRGLVKNIQYF.

This clonotype was recorded a few times. The chain links TRBV11-1 to TRBJ2-3, with a possible D match to TRBD1 (6 bases). CDR1 SGHAT and CDR2 FQDESV come from the germline V gene (reference sequence). This CDR3 is 12 amino acids long. V gave up 5 bases and J gave up 5 bases, with 8 bases separating them. The CDR3 nucleotides are TGTGCCAGCAGCGAGGGGGTAGATACGCAGTATTTT. Translating it yields CASSEGVDTQYF.

The table lists this clonotype with a few counts. The V and J genes are TRBV19 and TRBJ1-1; D gene ambiguous. The CDR3 extends over 12 amino acids. V lost 8 bases, J lost 1 base, and 8 bases lay in between. Germline V gene sequence: CDR1 LNHDA, CDR2 SQIVND (reference sequence). Written as DNA, the CDR3 is TGTGCCAGTGCGATGGGGAACACTGAAGCTTTCTTT. This sequence encodes CASAMGNTEAFF.